The 2 T cell receptor beta chains presented below share a single source sample, sequenced in a study of a mutant IDH1 vaccine in newly diagnosed glioma. No antigen has been identified for these receptors. This sample's time point: week 35, safety follow-up. Vaccination comprised doses that each held 300 ug of mutant IDH1 20-mer peptide, plus topical imiquimod. Data came from immunoSEQ multiplex PCR; TCRdb stores just in-frame clones and leaves some out. This sample yields 44,000 or so clones, of which around 86% are seen a single time; around 4.5% belongs to the top ten. Here the sequenced sample was PBMCs, taken from a glioma patient whose treatment included an IDH1 peptide vaccine. The receptors originated from a woman aged 40 to 50 with glioma. Some clones in this sample may be carry-over from other donors' samples.

V and J are TRBV5-8 and TRBJ1-2; D is uncertain. The CDR3 is made up of 19 amino acids. Germline V gives CDR1 SGHTS, CDR2 YDEGEE. V was clipped by 0 bases and J by 1 base, with 22 bases between them. The CDR3: CASSLGATQLRNHNYGYTF. Written as DNA, the CDR3 is TGTGCCAGCAGCTTGGGGGCGACTCAGCTCCGAAATCATAACTATGGCTACACCTTC.

This chain joins TRBV7-8 and TRBJ2-3, with 9 nucleotides matching TRBD1. Germline V gene lookup returns CDR1 SGHVS and CDR2 FQNEAQ. Trimming cost V 4 bases and J 4 bases; bases outside gene matches: 9. The CDR3 runs to 16 residues. The CDR3 DNA follows: TGTGCCAGCAGCTACTTTACAGGGGGCCTAGCAGATACGCAGTATTTT. Its translation is CASSYFTGGLADTQYF.